The TCR beta chain described here comes from a study of T cell repertoires in cytomegalovirus infection. Study information: Recently identified HLA-C-restricted CMV epitopes were among the peptides used.

Study-level findings and limits: Based on cumulative public TCR beta family frequency, carriers of CMV plus the relevant HLA were identified. Dominating the ex vivo response were HLA-C-restricted CMV-specific TCR beta clonotypes.

This CDR3 has 16 amino acids. The germline gives CDR1 MGHRA, CDR2 YSYEKL. Remarks on this clonotype: Its target is unknown. At one end, the junction sequence differs from germline, possibly due to a read error.

TCRdb recomputed calls from the reads with MiXCR, one row per CDR3 protein. The table lists roughly 920,000 distinct CDR3 sequences, around 30% of them singletons. The chain carries TRBV4-1 and TRBJ2-7; D assignment may be TRBD1 or TRBD2 (6 bases each). The clonotype comes from a human donor in good health (CMV status not recorded). Some clones in this sample may be carry-over from other donors' samples. The source material was cultured CD8+ T cells from PBMCs, sampled from culture after CMV antigen stimulation. The CDR3 DNA follows: TGTGCCAGCAGCCCATCGAGGGGGGCGAGCTCCTACGAGCAGTACTTC. Protein: CASSPSRGASSYEQYF.